The rows below give T cell receptor beta chains drawn from one sample of a study of blood T cell repertoires in COVID-19. The assay was immunoSEQ multiplex PCR, and TCRdb's table has in-frame clones only and misses some. The repertoire holds about 300,000 clones, with approximately 86% as singletons. Sequencing was carried out using PBMCs or T cells enriched from blood (not recorded which). The receptors were sampled from a woman under 30 who had recovered from COVID-19. The CDR3 runs from the conserved cysteine through the conserved F or W. A D gene is named only where the DNA matches it firmly. Clone size, where shown, is once, few, many, or a class for clones that have expanded.

. | . | TRBV19 | CASSGQTGNTIYF
few | . | TRBV7-2 | CASSPGGYTQPQHF
. | TRBD1 | TRBV2 | CASSVGDRGTYEQYF
once | TRBD2 | TRBV5-1 | CASSLVGLAGKETQYF
. | TRBD1 | TRBV28 | CASSLPTRPGQGKNTF
few | . | TRBV11-2 | CASSLGGGDSPLHF
. | TRBD2 | TRBV28 | CASRPRLAGETDTQYF
. | . | TRBV27 | CASIGGGPRSQYF
. | TRBD2 | TRBV27 | CASSLRTSGSGEQFF
. | . | TRBV11-2 | CASSPRASVGEQFF